The 20 T cell receptor beta chains reported below all come from one sample, sequenced in a study of cytomegalovirus exposure and HLA in healthy donors. Using immunoSEQ multiplex PCR, the repertoire was profiled, and TCRdb retains in-frame clones only, with some absent. The sample includes fewer than 65,000 clones, approximately 92% seen only once; the top ten take roughly 15%. Sequenced material: PBMCs. The receptors here all came from a woman aged 18-30 years in good health and CMV-seronegative.

The rearrangement uses TRBV7-2 and TRBJ2-5; D may be TRBD2 (5 bases). Between the trimmed V and J ends, which lost 5 bases and 1 base, there was a span of 14 bases. Germline V lookup: CDR1 SGHTA, CDR2 FQGNSA. This CDR3 contains 15 residues. As DNA, the CDR3 is TGTGCCAGCAGCCCGAGTGCGGGCCTCCAAGAGACCCAGTACTTC. It is translated as CASSPSAGLQETQYF.

The CDR3 nucleotides read TGCGCCAGCAGCCCCCTAGCGGGAGCCTACGAGCAGTACTTC. It yields the protein CASSPLAGAYEQYF. The J gene is TRBJ2-7, the V gene TRBV4-3; 10 bases agree with TRBD2. This CDR3 has 14 residues. In germline, CDR1 is LGHNA, CDR2 YSLEER. Unmatched junction bases numbered 2, after V lost 4 bases and J lost 2 bases.

The chain is built from TRBV9 and TRBJ1-3; D not certain. Trimming pared 0 bases from V and 4 bases from J, leaving 11 bases between. CDR1 and CDR2 (germline): SGDLS, YYNGEE. The CDR3 runs to 15 residues. CDR3 nucleotide sequence: TGTGCCAGCAGCGTAGATCCGGGATTCGGAAACACCATATATTTT. Encoded protein: CASSVDPGFGNTIYF.

DNA of the CDR3: TGTGCCAGCTCGCTCCAGAGGGACATGGATCATTTCTTC. Encoded protein: CASSLQRDMDHFF. The V and J genes are TRBV18 and TRBJ2-1; D may be TRBD1 (6 bases). Trimming left V 6 bases short and J 16 bases short, with 22 bases between. Germline assignment: CDR1 KGHSH and CDR2 LQKENI. CDR3 length: 13 residues.

This chain links TRBV5-1 with TRBJ2-7; D is perhaps TRBD1 (6 bases). The V end lost 3 bases, the J end lost 2 bases, and 18 bases lay between the germline ends. The CDR3 extends over 16 amino acids. Per germline, CDR1 SGHRS and CDR2 YFSETQ. The CDR3 protein is CASSSGHQISTYEQYF. The CDR3 region has the DNA TGCGCCAGCAGCTCGGGACACCAAATTTCAACCTACGAGCAGTACTTC. Looking up the rest from reference TRBV5-1 and TRBJ2-7 gives the full variable domain: KAGVTQTPRYLIKTRGQQVTLSCSPISGHRSVSWYQQTPGQGLQFLFEYFSETQRNKGNFPGRFSGRQFSNSRSEMNVSTLELGDSALYLCASSSGHQISTYEQYFGPGTRLTVT.

CDR3 in DNA: TGTGCCTGGAGTGTAGGCCCAGGGAATCAGCCCCAGCATTTT. It translates to CAWSVGPGNQPQHF. This chain connects TRBV30 to TRBJ1-5; tentatively, D is TRBD1 (5 bases). V was shortened by 0 bases and J by 4 bases, with 10 bases between the two germline ends. The germline gives CDR1 GTSNPN, CDR2 SVGIG (reference sequence). The CDR3 has 14 residues. The complete variable domain, with remaining parts taken from reference TRBV30 and TRBJ1-5, reads SQTIHQWPATLVQPVGSPLSLECTVEGTSNPNLYWYRQAAGRGLQLLFYSVGIGQISSEVPQNLSASRPQDRQFILSSKKLLLSDSGFYLCAWSVGPGNQPQHFGDGTRLSIL.

The gene calls are TRBV28 and TRBJ2-2, with D uncertain. Germline V CDR1 and CDR2: MDHEN, SYDVKM. Trimming removed 0 bases at V and 2 bases at J, with 7 bases between. This CDR3 is built from 15 residues. The CDR3, as DNA: TGTGCCAGCAGTTTATGGACTGCAAACACCGGGGAGCTGTTTTTT. It codes for CASSLWTANTGELFF.

V is TRBV11-2 and J is TRBJ2-2; 7 bases are a match to TRBD2. The CDR3 runs 15 residues. Germline CDR1 reads SGHAT; CDR2 reads FQNNGV. Germline trimming cut 7 bases from V and 3 bases from J; bases unmatched to any gene: 8. The CDR3 loop reads CASTGGRGDTGELFF. The CDR3 nucleotides are TGTGCCAGCACGGGCGGGAGAGGGGACACCGGGGAGCTGTTTTTT.

This clone was observed once. V and J are TRBV11-1 and TRBJ1-4; 8 bases agree with TRBD1. The CDR3 has 15 residues. CDR1 and CDR2 from the germline V gene are SGHAT and FQDESV (reference sequence). The V and J ends lost 3 bases and 4 bases, in that order; junction bases with no gene match: 4. The CDR3 coding sequence is TGTGCCAGCAGCTTCGGGACAGGCGTTAATGAAAAACTGTTTTTT. This gives the protein CASSFGTGVNEKLFF.

This chain links TRBV12-2 with TRBJ2-7; the listed D gene, TRBD1, was not tested against the DNA. TRBV12-2 is a known pseudogene. The CDR3 length is 17 residues. The CDR3 is CASRNLNGQPYSREQYF. CDR3 sequence (DNA): TGTGCAAGTCGCAATCTTAATGGACAGCCATATTCTAGAGAGCAGTACTTC.

A single count supports this clone. Written as DNA, the CDR3 is TGTGCCAGCAGCCATAGCGGGGCTAGCACAGATACGCAGTATTTT. Encoded protein: CASSHSGASTDTQYF. The chain links TRBV7-3 to TRBJ2-3; TRBD2 aligns across 8 bases. CDR3 size: 15 residues. CDR1 is SGHTA, CDR2 FQGTGA, per germline. Trimming at V came to 5 bases and at J to 0 bases, leaving 4 bases not matched to a gene.

The gene calls are TRBV7-2 and TRBJ1-5, with 7 bases matching TRBD1. Germline CDR1 and CDR2: SGHTA and FQGNSA. The J segment lost 9 bases and the V segment lost 5 bases, leaving 7 bases of the junction unmatched. This CDR3 is built from 13 residues. CDR3 loop: CASSQAGGGPQHF. The DNA for the CDR3 is TGTGCCAGCAGCCAGGCAGGGGGTGGGCCCCAGCATTTT.

This rearrangement joins TRBV5-1 to TRBJ2-5, with TRBD2 matching 9 bases. Germline V gene lookup returns CDR1 SGHRS and CDR2 YFSETQ. Trimming cost V 4 bases and J 1 base; bases outside gene matches: 2. There are 14 residues in the CDR3. The CDR3 is CASSQAGGQETQYF. The CDR3 coding sequence is TGCGCCAGCAGCCAAGCGGGGGGCCAAGAGACCCAGTACTTC.

This rearrangement joins TRBV28 to TRBJ2-5; a possible D gene is TRBD1 (5 bases). The CDR3 spans 13 residues. V gave up 2 bases and J gave up 3 bases, with 7 bases separating them. CDR1 and CDR2 (germline): MDHEN, SYDVKM. In nucleotides, the CDR3 is TGTGCCAGCAGTTTAGACAGCAAAGAGACCCAGTACTTC. It encodes CASSLDSKETQYF.

This chain uses TRBV4-3 with TRBJ2-1; TRBD2 aligns across 14 bases. Germline assignment: CDR1 LGHNA and CDR2 YSLEER. The CDR3 is 16 amino acids. Trimming at V came to 1 base and at J to 10 bases, leaving 6 bases not matched to a gene. The CDR3 sequence is CASSQAPGLAGEEQFF. CDR3 nucleotides: TGCGCCAGCAGCCAAGCCCCGGGACTAGCGGGAGAGGAGCAGTTCTTC.

The chain combines TRBV9 with TRBJ2-1; no clear D. The CDR3 length is 15 residues. CDR1 SGDLS and CDR2 YYNGEE come from the germline V gene. V was pared by 0 bases and J by 3 bases, with 10 bases between. In DNA form, the CDR3 reads TGTGCCAGCAGCGTAGAGCCATCGGGCTACAATGAGCAGTTCTTC. Translation gives CASSVEPSGYNEQFF.

The chain couples TRBV18 to TRBJ1-1, with D possibly TRBD1 on 6 matching bases. The CDR3 length is 15 residues. V was cut by 2 bases and J by 3 bases, with 13 bases left in between. The germline gives CDR1 KGHSH, CDR2 LQKENI. The CDR3 loop is CASSPVQGIDTEAFF. CDR3 nucleotide sequence: TGTGCCAGCTCACCAGTCCAGGGGATCGACACTGAAGCTTTCTTT.

The V call is TRBV5-1, the J call TRBJ1-6, with 9 bases lining up with TRBD1. This CDR3 contains 15 residues. The J segment lost 8 bases and the V segment lost 0 bases, leaving 3 bases of the junction unmatched. Germline lookup yields CDR1 SGHRS and CDR2 YFSETQ. The CDR3 loop is CASSLAGTGYSPLHF. The CDR3 DNA reads as TGCGCCAGCAGCTTGGCCGGGACAGGGTATTCACCCCTCCACTTT. The variable domain in full, completed from reference TRBV5-1 and TRBJ1-6, reads KAGVTQTPRYLIKTRGQQVTLSCSPISGHRSVSWYQQTPGQGLQFLFEYFSETQRNKGNFPGRFSGRQFSNSRSEMNVSTLELGDSALYLCASSLAGTGYSPLHFGNGTRLTVT.

V and J are TRBV30 and TRBJ1-1; D call uncertain. V was pared by 2 bases and J by 1 base, with 8 bases between. The CDR3 runs 13 residues. The germline V gene encodes CDR1 GTSNPN and CDR2 SVGIG (reference sequence). The CDR3 sequence is CAWSLQQNTEAFF. The CDR3 DNA sequence: TGTGCCTGGAGTTTACAGCAGAACACTGAAGCTTTCTTT.

The rearrangement joins TRBV6-5 to TRBJ2-2, with D perhaps matching TRBD1 (6 bases). The germline CDR1 and CDR2 sequences are MNHEY and SVGAGI. The CDR3 covers 14 residues. Trimming stripped 6 bases from V and 7 bases from J, with 15 bases between. The CDR3 sequence is CASSETGSGGELFF. DNA of the CDR3: TGTGCCAGCAGCGAAACAGGGTCGGGCGGGGAGCTGTTTTTT.